Presented here are 5 T cell receptor beta chains from one specimen sequenced in a study of OX40 agonist ivuxolimab in advanced cancers. Profiling relied on immunoSEQ multiplex PCR, and the TCRdb table lists in-frame clones only, not all of them. Of about 12,000 clones in the sample, 69% are singletons; the top ten hold about 10%. This specimen was CD4+ or CD8+ T cells sorted from blood, taken in a trial of the OX40 agonist ivuxolimab. The receptors derive from an adult with an advanced solid tumor such as melanoma, head and neck, liver or kidney cancer.

This clone qualifies as medium-sized. V gene TRBV7-9 combines with J gene TRBJ2-1; TRBD2 agrees at 8 bases. Looked up from germline, CDR1 is SEHNR and CDR2 is FQNEAQ (reference sequence). V was clipped by 4 bases and J by 2 bases; unmatched bases: 7. The CDR3 loop spans 16 amino acids. The CDR3 sequence is CASSSPTSAPYNEQFF. The CDR3 region has the DNA TGTGCCAGCAGCTCCCCGACTAGCGCTCCCTACAATGAGCAGTTCTTC.

The J gene is TRBJ2-7, the V gene TRBV6-6, with 7 bases that match TRBD2. Germline-derived CDR1 and CDR2 are MNHNY and SVGAGI (reference sequence). V was clipped by 6 bases and J by 2 bases; unmatched bases: 7. CDR3 length: 14 amino acids. This CDR3 is CASSIGSGTYEQYF. CDR3 DNA: TGTGCCAGCAGCATTGGGAGCGGGACCTACGAGCAGTACTTC.

This chain links TRBV11-2 with TRBJ2-5, with D perhaps matching TRBD1 (5 bases). CDR1 is SGHAT and CDR2 is FQNNGV in the germline V gene. The V and J ends lost 0 bases and 4 bases respectively, with 12 bases between them. The CDR3 spans 15 residues. CDR3 nucleotide sequence: TGTGCCAGCAGCTTAGAATACAGGCCAGGAGAGACCCAGTACTTC. Protein product: CASSLEYRPGETQYF.

This clone was observed a handful of times. The rearrangement uses TRBV27 and TRBJ2-1, with TRBD2 as a possible D gene (7 bases). Trimming took off 4 bases at V and 8 bases at J, with 18 bases between the two ends. Germline V gives CDR1 MNHEY, CDR2 SMNVEV (reference sequence). This CDR3 comprises 15 residues. CDR3 nucleotide sequence: TGTGCCAGCAGTTGGGGGGGCGGCTCTCCGGATGAGCAGTTCTTC. Residues: CASSWGGGSPDEQFF.

In this sample, this clone turned up a few times. V gene TRBV5-6 combines with J gene TRBJ2-1, with a possible D match to TRBD1 (6 bases). With 6 bases removed from V and 1 base from J, the gap between germline ends came to 11 bases. This CDR3 has 14 amino acids. Germline lookup yields CDR1 SGHDT and CDR2 YYEEEE. The CDR3 loop reads CASNLGHSYNEQFF. Here the CDR3 DNA reads TGTGCCAGCAACCTGGGACATTCCTACAATGAGCAGTTCTTC.